Listed below are T cell receptor beta chains from one sample, sequenced in a study of CD8 T cells in ankylosing spondylitis. Using its own MiXCR run on the 5' RACE reads, TCRdb lists one record per CDR3 protein. This sample has 220,000 or so distinct CDR3 sequences; approximately 20% occur once, and the top ten carry 40% to 50%. The source material was blood, either unsorted or a sorted T cell fraction (not recorded which). These receptors were taken from a male donor with ankylosing spondylitis. The CDR3 runs from the conserved cysteine through the conserved F or W. Each record gives: J gene, D gene, CDR3 length, V gene, clone size, CDR3 protein, CDR3 DNA. D genes are given only for firm matches. A clone size is listed for some rows: how often the clone was seen (once, few, many), or a class if it is expanded.

TRBJ2-7,TRBD2,14,TRBV5-5,few,CASSILAGAYEQYF,TGTGCCAGCAGCATACTAGCGGGAGCGTACGAGCAGTACTTC
TRBJ2-2,.,13,TRBV27,many,CASSLSGTGELFF,TGTGCCAGCTCACTGTCGGGGACCGGGGAGCTGTTTTTT
TRBJ2-1,.,12,TRBV20-1,.,CSAKGGPLGQFF,TGCAGTGCTAAGGGGGGACCCCTGGGGCAGTTCTTC
TRBJ1-2,.,15,TRBV16,.,CASSQFGEDGYGYTF,TGTGCCAGCAGCCAATTCGGTGAGGATGGCTATGGCTACACCTTC
TRBJ2-7,TRBD1,14,TRBV29-1,few,CSVEDRDRPDEQYF,TGCAGCGTTGAAGATCGGGACAGGCCAGACGAGCAGTACTTC
TRBJ2-3,TRBD2,15,TRBV4-1,many,CASSPAGSSTDTQYF,TGCGCCAGCAGCCCAGCGGGGTCTAGCACAGATACGCAGTATTTT
TRBJ2-2,.,15,TRBV7-3,.,CASSSVGGASGELFF,TGTGCCAGCAGCTCGGTTGGGGGGGCGTCAGGGGAGCTGTTTTTT
TRBJ2-7,.,14,TRBV20-1,.,CSAWGLDMDPRQYF,TGCAGTGCCTGGGGGTTGGACATGGACCCCCGGCAGTACTTC
TRBJ2-1,.,13,TRBV19,once,CASSARDDNEQFF,TGTGCCAGTAGCGCCAGGGACGACAATGAGCAGTTCTTC
TRBJ2-3,TRBD2,17,TRBV6-1,.,CASSEADKRGETDTQYF,TGTGCCAGCAGTGAAGCGGATAAGCGGGGGGAGACAGATACGCAGTATTTT
TRBJ1-1,.,15,TRBV7-8,few,CASSLGGFGNTEAFF,TGTGCCAGCAGCTTAGGAGGGTTTGGGAACACTGAAGCTTTCTTT
TRBJ2-6,.,15,TRBV7-9,few,CASSTRVAGANVLTF,TGTGCCAGCAGCACCAGGGTAGCAGGGGCCAACGTCCTGACTTTC
TRBJ2-7,.,15,TRBV4-2,few,CASSQVIGGSYEQYF,TGTGCCAGCAGCCAAGTAATAGGGGGTTCCTACGAGCAGTACTTC
TRBJ2-2,TRBD2,17,TRBV4-1,few,CASSQPPGLAGPGELFF,TGCGCCAGCAGCCAGCCCCCGGGACTAGCGGGTCCCGGGGAGCTGTTTTTT
TRBJ1-2,.,10,TRBV7-9,.,CASSLDGYTF,TGTGCCAGCAGCTTGGATGGCTACACCTTC
TRBJ2-5,TRBD2,18,TRBV11-2,.,CASSLDQGLAGARETQYF,TGTGCCAGCAGCTTAGATCAGGGACTAGCGGGAGCCAGAGAGACCCAGTACTTC
TRBJ2-5,TRBD2,16,TRBV27,few,CASSTGLAEYQETQYF,TGTGCCAGCAGCACGGGACTAGCGGAGTACCAAGAGACCCAGTACTTC
TRBJ2-3,.,15,TRBV7-8,few,CASSLERVSTDTQYF,TGTGCCAGCAGCTTGGAGCGGGTGAGCACAGATACGCAGTATTTT
TRBJ1-1,TRBD1,15,TRBV6-2/TRBV6-3,few,CASSEQGALNTEAFF,TGTGCCAGCAGCGAACAGGGGGCCCTGAACACTGAAGCTTTCTTT
TRBJ2-7,.,13,TRBV4-1,.,CASSDLTRYEQYF,TGCGCCAGCAGCGACCTCACCCGGTACGAGCAGTACTTC
TRBJ2-1,.,12,TRBV12-3/TRBV12-4,.,CASSPFDHEQFF,TGTGCCAGCAGTCCCTTCGACCATGAGCAGTTCTTC
TRBJ2-1,TRBD2,15,TRBV5-6,few,CASSETSGGFNEQFF,TGTGCCAGCAGCGAGACTAGCGGGGGGTTCAATGAGCAGTTCTTC
TRBJ2-3,.,16,TRBV4-2,.,CASSQDQWTVDDTQYF,TGTGCCAGCAGCCAAGATCAATGGACGGTGGACGATACGCAGTATTTT
TRBJ1-5,.,15,TRBV4-3,.,CASSPEAYSNQPQHF,TGCGCCAGCAGCCCTGAGGCGTATAGCAATCAGCCCCAGCATTTT
TRBJ1-5,.,15,TRBV4-3,once,CASSQDRVPNQPQHF,TGCGCCAGCAGCCAAGATCGAGTTCCCAATCAGCCCCAGCATTTT
TRBJ1-1,TRBD1,14,TRBV12-3/TRBV12-4,.,CASSSRTGYTEAFF,TGTGCCAGCAGTTCCCGGACAGGGTACACTGAAGCTTTCTTT
TRBJ2-2,.,13,TRBV9,.,CASSVGQTGELFF,TGTGCCAGCAGCGTAGGACAGACCGGGGAGCTGTTTTTT
TRBJ1-3,.,14,TRBV12-3/TRBV12-4,.,CASSLGTPGNTIYF,TGTGCCAGCAGTTTAGGGACACCTGGAAACACCATATATTTT
TRBJ1-2,TRBD1,12,TRBV12-3/TRBV12-4,.,CASGTGGKGYTF,TGTGCCAGCGGGACAGGGGGGAAGGGCTACACCTTC
TRBJ2-1,TRBD2,15,TRBV4-1,few,CASSHASGKYNEQFF,TGCGCCAGCAGCCATGCTAGCGGGAAGTACAATGAGCAGTTCTTC
TRBJ2-7,TRBD2,13,TRBV2,.,CASLTSFSYEQYF,TGTGCCAGTTTGACTAGCTTCTCCTACGAGCAGTACTTC
TRBJ2-1,TRBD1,15,TRBV7-8,.,CASSLHRGRWDEQFF,TGTGCCAGCAGCCTACACAGGGGGCGGTGGGATGAGCAGTTCTTC
TRBJ2-7,.,14,TRBV7-9,few,CASSSSRGLYEQYF,TGTGCCAGCAGCAGCAGCCGTGGGCTCTACGAGCAGTACTTC
TRBJ1-1,TRBD1,12,TRBV9,few,CASSVQGGEAFF,TGTGCCAGCAGCGTCCAAGGGGGCGAAGCTTTCTTT
TRBJ1-5,TRBD1,17,TRBV11-2,.,CASSSGQGKNSNQPQHF,TGTGCCAGCAGCTCGGGACAGGGCAAAAATAGCAATCAGCCCCAGCATTTT
TRBJ2-3,.,10,TRBV29-1,.,CSGYIDTQYF,TGCAGCGGGTACATCGATACGCAGTATTTT
TRBJ2-5,TRBD2,19,TRBV15,many,CATSRDLGLGPSGEETQYF,TGTGCCACCAGCAGAGATCTGGGGCTTGGTCCTAGCGGGGAGGAGACCCAGTACTTC
TRBJ2-5,.,15,TRBV5-1,many,CASSLGLDFVETQYF,TGCGCCAGCAGCTTGGGACTAGACTTCGTGGAGACCCAGTACTTC
TRBJ2-1,TRBD2,15,TRBV6-5,.,CASSSLAGEGDEQFF,TGTGCCAGCAGTTCTCTAGCGGGAGAGGGCGATGAGCAGTTCTTC
TRBJ2-5,.,14,TRBV7-3,.,CASSLDGGQETQYF,TGTGCCAGCAGCTTAGACGGCGGGCAAGAGACCCAGTACTTC
TRBJ2-7,.,15,TRBV7-6,few,CASSLVSQDNDEQYF,TGTGCCAGCAGCTTAGTTTCCCAGGACAACGACGAGCAGTACTTC
TRBJ2-2,.,16,TRBV4-1,few,CASSQEHGQYTGELFF,TGCGCCAGCAGCCAAGAACATGGGCAGTACACCGGGGAGCTGTTTTTT
TRBJ2-3,.,13,TRBV7-2,.,CASSLIFPDTQYF,TGTGCCAGCAGCTTAATCTTTCCAGATACGCAGTATTTT